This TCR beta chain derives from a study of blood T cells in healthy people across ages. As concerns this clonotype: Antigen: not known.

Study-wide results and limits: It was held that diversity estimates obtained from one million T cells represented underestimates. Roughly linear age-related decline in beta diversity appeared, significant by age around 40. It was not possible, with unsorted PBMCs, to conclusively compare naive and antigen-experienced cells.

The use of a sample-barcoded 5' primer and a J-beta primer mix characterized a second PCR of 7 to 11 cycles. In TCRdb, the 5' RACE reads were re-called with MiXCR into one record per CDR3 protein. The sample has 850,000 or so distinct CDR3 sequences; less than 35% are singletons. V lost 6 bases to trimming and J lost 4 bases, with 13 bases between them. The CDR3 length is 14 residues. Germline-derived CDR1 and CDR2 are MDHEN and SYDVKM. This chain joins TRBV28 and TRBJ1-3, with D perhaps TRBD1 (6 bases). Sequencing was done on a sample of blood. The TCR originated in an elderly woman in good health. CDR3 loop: CASSGGFQGNTIYF. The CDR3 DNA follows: TGTGCCAGCAGCGGGGGCTTTCAAGGAAACACCATATATTTT. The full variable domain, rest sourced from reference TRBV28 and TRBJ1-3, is DVKVTQSSRYLVKRTGEKVFLECVQDMDHENMFWYRQDPGLGLRLIYFSYDVKMKEKGDIPEGYSVSREKKERFSLILESASTNQTSMYLCASSGGFQGNTIYFGEGSWLTVV.